This T cell receptor (beta chain) is from a study of control samples from healthy donors and cancer patients. This table comes from immunoSEQ multiplex PCR, and its TCRdb copy is limited to in-frame clones, with some not included. The repertoire holds about 130,000 clones, with around nine tenths as singletons. Trimming removed 8 bases at V and 1 base at J, with 7 bases between. The length of the CDR3 is 12 residues. Germline V lookup: CDR1 WSHSY, CDR2 SAAADI. The source material was PBMCs. This clonotype was sampled from a man between 50 and 59 years old with head and neck cancer. The chain links TRBV10-2 to TRBJ2-3; D not certain. CDR3 residues: CASGVGTDTQYF. The CDR3 DNA reads as TGCGCCAGCGGGGTTGGCACAGATACGCAGTATTTT.